The T cell receptor (beta chain) under discussion was sequenced for a study of sequential checkpoint blockade in melanoma (dated by TCRdb to 2018 to 2020). Notes on the research overall: In a 1:1 randomization, patients received either first-line nivolumab then ipilimumab (arm A) or ipilimumab then nivolumab (arm B). Maintenance nivolumab came after each of the two trial sequences.

TCRbeta CDR3 regions were immunosequenced from genomic DNA with the immunoSEQ Assay. Genomic DNA was amplified by bias-controlled multiplex PCR before high-throughput sequencing. On the study's bioinformatics: To quantify the absolute abundance of each unique TCRbeta CDR3 region, the sequences were collapsed and filtered. Clonality was defined as 1 minus Pielou's evenness and was calculated using productive rearrangements only. A previously published method was used to identify clones whose frequencies were significantly greater in on-treatment samples than in baseline samples. Entries here come from immuneACCESS through TCRdb and include only in-frame sequences with V and J called. Some clones fail to appear in such tables; in the studies checked, an unresolved V gene covers under half of the shortfall, and the cause of the remainder is unknown. V and J calls plus clone size are reproduced from that table; the DNA served to infer D and trimming. The sample contains about 20,000 clones, about four fifths of them found a single time. The ten largest clones capture just over 50% of the sample.

Reading the label with the study, this specimen's treatment or condition is: randomized to nivolumab then ipilimumab (arm A) or the reverse (arm B). None of the patients in the trial had previously been given DNA-damaging chemotherapy. Thawed PBMCs were sorted on a FACS Aria II flow cytometer to isolate live CD3+CD8+ cells negative for CD19 and CD56. CheckMate 064, a randomized, open-label phase II trial of sequential checkpoint blockade, was the source of the samples, all of which came from patients with melanoma. Peripheral blood mononuclear cells were obtained through leukapheresis, purified using Ficoll-Paque, and frozen in human serum containing approximately 9.1% DMSO. Right after sorting, the blood CD3+CD8+ cells were verified to be >95% pure, and DNA extraction followed. As regards this clone: The target of this receptor is not known. Base qualities are not provided; no much larger clone lies one nucleotide away.

As encoded in the germline V gene, CDR1 is LGHNA while CDR2 is YSLEER. The CDR3 has 15 amino acids, counting the end cysteine and phenylalanine. The kept DNA is CDR3 alone, 45 bases in frame from the first base. V has 3 bases trimmed and J has 3 bases trimmed; junction bases matching no gene number 3. Study-wide findings and limitations: The model for predicting response that combines TCR metrics with mutation burden needs to be validated in larger, independent patient cohorts.

The source is a human donor with melanoma. The chain uses TRBV4-3 and TRBJ1-5; a stretch of 9 junction bases matches TRBD1. The source material was CD8+ T cells sorted from blood (inferred from file names), sampled from a patient given nivolumab and ipilimumab in sequence. The nucleotide sequence reads TGCGCCAGCAGCCACGGGACAGGGATCAATCAGCCCCAGCATTTT. Its translation is CASSHGTGINQPQHF.